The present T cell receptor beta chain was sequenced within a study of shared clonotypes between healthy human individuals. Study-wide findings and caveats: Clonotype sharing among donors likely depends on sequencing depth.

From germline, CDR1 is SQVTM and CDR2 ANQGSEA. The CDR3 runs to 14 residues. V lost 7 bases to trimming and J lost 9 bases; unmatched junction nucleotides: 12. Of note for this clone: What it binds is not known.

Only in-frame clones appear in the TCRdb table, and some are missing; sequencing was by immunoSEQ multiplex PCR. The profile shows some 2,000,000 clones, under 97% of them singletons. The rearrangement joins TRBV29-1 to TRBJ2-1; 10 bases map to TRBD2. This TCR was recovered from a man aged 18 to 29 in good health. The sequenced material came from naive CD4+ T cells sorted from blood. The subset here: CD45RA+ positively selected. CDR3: CSALRAGGPSEQFF. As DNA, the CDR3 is TGCAGCGCACTAAGAGCGGGAGGGCCAAGTGAGCAGTTCTTC.